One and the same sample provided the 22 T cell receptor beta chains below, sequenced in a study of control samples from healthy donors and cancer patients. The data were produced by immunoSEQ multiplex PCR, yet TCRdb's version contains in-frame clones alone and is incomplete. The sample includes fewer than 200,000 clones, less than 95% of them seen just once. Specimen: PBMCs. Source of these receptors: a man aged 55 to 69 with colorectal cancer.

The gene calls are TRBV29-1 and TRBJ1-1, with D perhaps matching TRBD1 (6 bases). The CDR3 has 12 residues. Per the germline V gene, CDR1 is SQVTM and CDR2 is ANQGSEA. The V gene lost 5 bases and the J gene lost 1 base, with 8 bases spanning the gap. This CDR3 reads CSVSRGNTEAFF. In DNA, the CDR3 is TGCAGCGTTTCCAGGGGGAACACTGAAGCTTTCTTT.

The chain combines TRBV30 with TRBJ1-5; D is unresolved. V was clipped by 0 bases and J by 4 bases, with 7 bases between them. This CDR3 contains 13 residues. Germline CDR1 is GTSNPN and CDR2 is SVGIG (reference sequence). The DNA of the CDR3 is TGTGCCTGGAGTGTAAGTGGGAATCAGCCCCAGCATTTT. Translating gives CAWSVSGNQPQHF.

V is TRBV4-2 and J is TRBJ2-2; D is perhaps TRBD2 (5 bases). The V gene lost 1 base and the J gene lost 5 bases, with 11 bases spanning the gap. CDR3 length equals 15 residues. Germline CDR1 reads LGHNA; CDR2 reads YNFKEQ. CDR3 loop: CASSQVLVGTGELFF. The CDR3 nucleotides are TGTGCCAGCAGCCAAGTACTAGTGGGAACCGGGGAGCTGTTTTTT.

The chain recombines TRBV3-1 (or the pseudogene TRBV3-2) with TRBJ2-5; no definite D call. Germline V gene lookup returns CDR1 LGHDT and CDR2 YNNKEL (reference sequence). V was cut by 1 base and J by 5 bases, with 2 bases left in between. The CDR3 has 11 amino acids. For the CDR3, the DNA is TGTGCCAGCAGCCAAGTTGAGACCCAGTACTTC. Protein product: CASSQVETQYF.

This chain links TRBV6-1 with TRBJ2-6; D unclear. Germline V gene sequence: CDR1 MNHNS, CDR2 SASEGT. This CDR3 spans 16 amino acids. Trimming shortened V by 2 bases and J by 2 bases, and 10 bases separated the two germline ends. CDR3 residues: CASSEFRGPGANVLTF. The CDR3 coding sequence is TGTGCCAGCAGTGAATTCCGAGGACCTGGGGCCAACGTCCTGACTTTC.

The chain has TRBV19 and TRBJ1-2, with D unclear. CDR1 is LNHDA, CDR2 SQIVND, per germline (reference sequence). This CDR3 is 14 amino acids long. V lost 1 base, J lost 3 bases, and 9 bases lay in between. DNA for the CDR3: TGTGCCAGTAGTATAGCCAGTGTGGACTATGGCTACACCTTC. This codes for CASSIASVDYGYTF.

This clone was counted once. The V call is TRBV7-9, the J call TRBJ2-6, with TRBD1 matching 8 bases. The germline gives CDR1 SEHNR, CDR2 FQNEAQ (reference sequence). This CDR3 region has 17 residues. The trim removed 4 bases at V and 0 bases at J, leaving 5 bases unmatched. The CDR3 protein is CASSSGTGHSGANVLTF. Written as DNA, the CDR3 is TGTGCCAGCAGCTCCGGGACAGGCCACTCTGGGGCCAACGTCCTGACTTTC.

The CDR3 loop is CASSSEGGWAEKLFF. CDR3 DNA sequence: TGTGCCAGCAGCTCAGAGGGGGGTTGGGCTGAAAAACTGTTTTTT. The rearrangement links TRBV9 to TRBJ1-4; D is perhaps TRBD1 (6 bases). Germline CDR1 reads SGDLS; CDR2 reads YYNGEE. The CDR3 runs to 15 residues. The ends were cut back, 4 bases at V and 7 bases at J, with 17 bases in the middle.

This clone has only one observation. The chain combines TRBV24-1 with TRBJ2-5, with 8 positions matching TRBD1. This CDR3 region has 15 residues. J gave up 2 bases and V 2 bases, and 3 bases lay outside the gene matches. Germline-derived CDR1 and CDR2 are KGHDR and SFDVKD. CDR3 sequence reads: CATSDSGQGQETQYF. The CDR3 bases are TGTGCCACCAGTGATTCCGGACAGGGACAAGAGACCCAGTACTTC.

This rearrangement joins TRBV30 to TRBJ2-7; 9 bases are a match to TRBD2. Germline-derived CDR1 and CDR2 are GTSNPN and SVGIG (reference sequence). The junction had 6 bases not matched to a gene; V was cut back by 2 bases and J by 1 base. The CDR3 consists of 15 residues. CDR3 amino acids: CAWSPLAGKSYEQYF. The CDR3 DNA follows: TGTGCCTGGAGTCCTCTAGCGGGGAAGTCCTACGAGCAGTACTTC.

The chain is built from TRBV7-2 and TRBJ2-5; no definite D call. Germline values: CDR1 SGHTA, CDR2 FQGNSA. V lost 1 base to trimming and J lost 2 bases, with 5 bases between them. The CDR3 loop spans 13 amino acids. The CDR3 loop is CASSLESQETQYF. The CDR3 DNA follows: TGTGCCAGCAGCTTAGAGAGTCAAGAGACCCAGTACTTC. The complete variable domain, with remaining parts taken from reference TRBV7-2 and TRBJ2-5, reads GAGVSQSPSNKVTEKGKDVELRCDPISGHTALYWYRQSLGQGLEFLIYFQGNSAPDKSGLPSDRFSAERTGGSVSTLTIQRTQQEDSAVYLCASSLESQETQYFGPGTRLLVL.

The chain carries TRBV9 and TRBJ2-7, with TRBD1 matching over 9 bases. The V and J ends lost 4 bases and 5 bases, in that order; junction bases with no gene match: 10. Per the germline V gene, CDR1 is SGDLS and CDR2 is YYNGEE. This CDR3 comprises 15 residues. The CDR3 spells CASSPRGQGIDEQYF. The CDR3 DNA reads TGTGCCAGCAGCCCCCGCGGACAGGGGATCGACGAGCAGTACTTC.

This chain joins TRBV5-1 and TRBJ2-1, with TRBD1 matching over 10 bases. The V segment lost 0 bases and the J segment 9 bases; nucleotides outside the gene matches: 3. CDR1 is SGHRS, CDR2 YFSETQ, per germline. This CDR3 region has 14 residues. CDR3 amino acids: CASSLGQGASEQFF. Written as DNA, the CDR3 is TGCGCCAGCAGCTTGGGACAGGGGGCGAGTGAGCAGTTCTTC.

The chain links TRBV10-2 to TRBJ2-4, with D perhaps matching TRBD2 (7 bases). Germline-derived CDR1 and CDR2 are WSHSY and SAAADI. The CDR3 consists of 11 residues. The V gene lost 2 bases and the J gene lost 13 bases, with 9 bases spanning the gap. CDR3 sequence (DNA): TGCGCCAGCAGTGAGGGGGGGGCGCAGTACTTC. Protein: CASSEGGAQYF.

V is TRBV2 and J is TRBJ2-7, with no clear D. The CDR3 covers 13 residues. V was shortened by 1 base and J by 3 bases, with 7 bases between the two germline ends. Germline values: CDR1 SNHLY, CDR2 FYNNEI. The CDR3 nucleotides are TGTGCCAGCAGTGAAGGTGGTAACTACGAGCAGTACTTC. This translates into CASSEGGNYEQYF.

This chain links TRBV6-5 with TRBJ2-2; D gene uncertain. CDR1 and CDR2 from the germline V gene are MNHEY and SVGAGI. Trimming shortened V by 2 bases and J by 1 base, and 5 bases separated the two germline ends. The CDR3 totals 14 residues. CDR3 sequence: CASSYLQNTGELFF. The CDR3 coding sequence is TGTGCCAGCAGTTACCTCCAGAACACCGGGGAGCTGTTTTTT.

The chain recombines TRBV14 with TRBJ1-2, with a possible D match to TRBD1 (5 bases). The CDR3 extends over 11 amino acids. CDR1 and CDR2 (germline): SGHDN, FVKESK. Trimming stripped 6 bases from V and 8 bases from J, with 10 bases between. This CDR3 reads CASRAGEGYTF. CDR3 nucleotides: TGTGCCAGCAGAGCGGGGGAAGGCTACACCTTC. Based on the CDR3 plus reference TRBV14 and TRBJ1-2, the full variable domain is EAGVTQFPSHSVIEKGQTVTLRCDPISGHDNLYWYRRVMGKEIKFLLHFVKESKQDESGMPNNRFLAERTGGTYSTLKVQPAELEDSGVYFCASRAGEGYTFGSGTRLTVV.

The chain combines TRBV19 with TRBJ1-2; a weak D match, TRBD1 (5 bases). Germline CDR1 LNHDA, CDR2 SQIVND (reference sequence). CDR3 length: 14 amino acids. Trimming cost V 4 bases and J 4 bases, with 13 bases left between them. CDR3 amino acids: CASSNSQGIYGYTF. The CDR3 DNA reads TGTGCCAGTAGTAACTCTCAGGGCATCTATGGCTACACCTTC.

CDR3 protein: CASSQDRRGADYGYTF. The DNA for the CDR3 is TGTGCCAGCAGCCAAGATCGTCGGGGGGCGGACTATGGCTACACCTTC. The chain links TRBV3-1 (or the pseudogene TRBV3-2) to TRBJ1-2; a weak D match, TRBD1 (6 bases). CDR1 and CDR2 (germline): LGHDT, YNNKEL (reference sequence). CDR3 size: 16 residues. V was pared by 0 bases and J by 3 bases, with 14 bases between.

CDR3 in DNA: TGTGCCAGCAGTAACCCGGACAGGAACCTCTATGGCTACACCTTC. Translated, it gives CASSNPDRNLYGYTF. This rearrangement joins TRBV6-2 or TRBV6-3 to TRBJ1-2; 7 bases line up with TRBD1. The germline CDR1 and CDR2 sequences are MNHEY and SVGEGT. Trimming cost V 5 bases and J 4 bases; bases outside gene matches: 10. This CDR3 spans 15 amino acids.

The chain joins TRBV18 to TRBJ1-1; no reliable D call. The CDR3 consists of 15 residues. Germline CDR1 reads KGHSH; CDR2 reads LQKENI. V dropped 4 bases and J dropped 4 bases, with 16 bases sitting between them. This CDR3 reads CASSRGLSATTEAFF. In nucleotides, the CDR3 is TGTGCCAGCTCACGCGGACTATCGGCGACCACTGAAGCTTTCTTT. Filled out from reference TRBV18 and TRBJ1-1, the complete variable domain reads NAGVMQNPRHLVRRRGQEARLRCSPMKGHSHVYWYRQLPEEGLKFMVYLQKENIIDESGMPKERFSAEFPKEGPSILRIQQVVRGDSAAYFCASSRGLSATTEAFFGQGTRLTVV.

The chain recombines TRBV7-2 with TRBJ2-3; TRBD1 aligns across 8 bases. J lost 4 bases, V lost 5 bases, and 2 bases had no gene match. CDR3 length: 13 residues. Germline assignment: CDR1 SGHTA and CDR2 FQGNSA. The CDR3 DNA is TGTGCCAGCAGCGCACAGGGGGCAGATACGCAGTATTTT. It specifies CASSAQGADTQYF.